Included here is one T cell receptor beta chain sequence, with context. Its antigen specificity is not known. Base qualities are not at hand, and no much larger clone is one base apart. The immunoSEQ Assay, a bias-controlled multiplex PCR, was used to amplify TCRbeta CDR3 regions from genomic DNA. The authors processed their data as follows. Within the assay, amplification of reference gene primers was used to estimate how many nucleated cells each sample contained. Sequence reads were collapsed and filtered to measure the absolute abundance of every unique TCRbeta CDR3 rearrangement. For each sample, productive Simpson clonality was calculated as the square root of Simpson's diversity index across productive rearrangements. TCRdb carries this immuneACCESS record with in-frame sequences only. Its versions omit some clonotypes, under half of them owing to an unresolved V gene in the studies checked, with the rest unexplained. Clone size and V and J calls were adopted from that table, with D and trimming inferred from the DNA. The sample table holds approximately 360,000 clones, of which roughly 90% were seen once. Approximately 0.96% of the sample is held by the ten biggest clonotypes.

In the prospective study, participants were roughly 18 to 95 years old, resided in around 25 geographic areas of the United States, and were enrolled through a virtual design. In the prospective study, participants were assigned to cohorts based on the clinical history participants reported in a screening survey and a study questionnaire. Mobile phlebotomists in the prospective study collected whole blood, serum and a nasopharyngeal or oropharyngeal swab from every participant. Prospective study participants could optionally give additional blood draws and questionnaires over a 2-month period. Before DNA extraction, prospective study blood samples were shipped either frozen or at room temperature. This specimen belongs to a study of blood T cell repertoires in COVID-19 (dated by TCRdb to 2019 to 2021). For the wider study: The collaborator samples originated in the United States, Italy and Spain and spanned the acute and convalescent phases of COVID-19. The dataset comprised deeply sampled blood TCRbeta repertoires from subjects exposed to, actively infected with, or recovered from COVID-19. The material from the prospective study consisted of cDNA or gDNA derived from T cells, B-cell-depleted T cells, or PBMCs. The samples were drawn from the first 160 participants of the ongoing ImmuneRACE study and from about 1,200 subjects provided by 6 global collaborators. Where available, HLA class I and class II types were taken from metadata supplied by the sample provider and were not determined by assay-based typing. The sample metadata nearly always contained a de-identified subject ID, COVID-19 status, age in years and sex. The repertoires were released in a freely available public database meant as a resource for research on the immune response to SARS-CoV-2. General study outcomes and caveats: The quantity of clinical and demographic metadata differed by source and by participant and was supplied without curation.

Reading the germline V gene (reference sequence) gives CDR1 LGHDT and CDR2 YNNKEL. The CDR3 starts with the cysteine, ends with the phenylalanine, and has 14 residues. Here the CDR3 DNA is all that survives: 42 bases in frame from base 1. Cut back by 4 bases and 4 bases, the V and J ends lie 11 bases apart. The receptor was derived from a woman in her 30s with acute COVID-19. The chain was built from TRBV3-1 (or the pseudogene TRBV3-2) and TRBJ2-1; no D gene call is confident. The sequencing sample was made of PBMCs or T cells enriched from blood (not recorded which). CDR3 region: CASSPSWAYNEQFF. The base sequence is TGTGCCAGCAGCCCCTCATGGGCTTACAATGAGCAGTTCTTC.